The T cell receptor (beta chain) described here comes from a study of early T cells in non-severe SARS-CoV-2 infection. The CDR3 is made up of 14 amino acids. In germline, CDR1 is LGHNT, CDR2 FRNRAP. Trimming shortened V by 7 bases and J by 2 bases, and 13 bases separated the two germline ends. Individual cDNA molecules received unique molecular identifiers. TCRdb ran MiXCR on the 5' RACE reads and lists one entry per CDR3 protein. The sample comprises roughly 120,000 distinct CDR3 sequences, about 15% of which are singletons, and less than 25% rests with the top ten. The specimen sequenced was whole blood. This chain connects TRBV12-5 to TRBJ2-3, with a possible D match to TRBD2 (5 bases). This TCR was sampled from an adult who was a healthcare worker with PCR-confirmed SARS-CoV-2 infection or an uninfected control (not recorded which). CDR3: CASAPDSSTDTQYF. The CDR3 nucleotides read TGTGCTAGTGCCCCGGACTCATCCACAGATACGCAGTATTTT.